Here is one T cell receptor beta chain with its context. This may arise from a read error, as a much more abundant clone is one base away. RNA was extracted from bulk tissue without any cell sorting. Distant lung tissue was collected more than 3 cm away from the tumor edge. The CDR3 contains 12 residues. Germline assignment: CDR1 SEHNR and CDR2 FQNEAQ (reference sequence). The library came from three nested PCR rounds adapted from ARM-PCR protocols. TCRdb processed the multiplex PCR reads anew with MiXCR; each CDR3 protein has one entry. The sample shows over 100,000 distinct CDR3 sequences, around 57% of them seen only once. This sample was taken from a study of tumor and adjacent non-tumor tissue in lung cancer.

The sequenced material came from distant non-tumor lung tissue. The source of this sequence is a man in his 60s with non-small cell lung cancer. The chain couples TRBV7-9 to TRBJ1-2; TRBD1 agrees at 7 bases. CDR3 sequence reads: CASSPTGNGYAF. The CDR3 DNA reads TGTGCCAGCAGCCCGACAGGGAATGGCTACGCCTTC.